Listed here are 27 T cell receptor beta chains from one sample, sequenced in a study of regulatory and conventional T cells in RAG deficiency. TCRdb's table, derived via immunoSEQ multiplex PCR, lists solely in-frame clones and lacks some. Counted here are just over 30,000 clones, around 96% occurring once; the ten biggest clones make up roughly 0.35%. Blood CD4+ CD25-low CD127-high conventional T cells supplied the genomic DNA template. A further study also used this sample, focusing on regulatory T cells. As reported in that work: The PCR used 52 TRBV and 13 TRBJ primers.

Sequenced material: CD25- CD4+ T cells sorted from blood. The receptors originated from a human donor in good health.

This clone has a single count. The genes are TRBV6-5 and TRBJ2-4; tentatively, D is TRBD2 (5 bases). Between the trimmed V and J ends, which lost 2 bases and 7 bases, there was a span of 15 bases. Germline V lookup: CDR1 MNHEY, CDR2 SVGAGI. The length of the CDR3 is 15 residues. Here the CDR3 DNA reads TGTGCCAGCAGTTACGGGCGGGCTCGAGGGAACATTCAGTACTTC. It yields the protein CASSYGRARGNIQYF.

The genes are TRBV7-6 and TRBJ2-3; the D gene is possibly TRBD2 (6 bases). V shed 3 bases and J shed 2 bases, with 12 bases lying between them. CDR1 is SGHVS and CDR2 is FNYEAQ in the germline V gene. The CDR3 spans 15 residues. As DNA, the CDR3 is TGTGCCAGCAGCTTGCGACTAGGGGTCACAGATACGCAGTATTTT. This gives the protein CASSLRLGVTDTQYF.

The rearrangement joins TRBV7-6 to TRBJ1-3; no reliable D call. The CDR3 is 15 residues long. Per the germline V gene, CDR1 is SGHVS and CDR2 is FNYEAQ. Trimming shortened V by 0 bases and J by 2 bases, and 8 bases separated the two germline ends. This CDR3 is CASSLASTTGNTIYF. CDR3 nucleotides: TGTGCCAGCAGCTTAGCGAGTACTACTGGAAACACCATATATTTT.

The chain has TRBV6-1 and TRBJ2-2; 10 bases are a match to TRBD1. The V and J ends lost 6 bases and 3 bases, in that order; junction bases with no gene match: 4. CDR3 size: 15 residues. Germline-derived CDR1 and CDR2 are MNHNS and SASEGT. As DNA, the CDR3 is TGTGCCAGCAGGCGGACAGGGGGGGACACCGGGGAGCTGTTTTTT. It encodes CASRRTGGDTGELFF.

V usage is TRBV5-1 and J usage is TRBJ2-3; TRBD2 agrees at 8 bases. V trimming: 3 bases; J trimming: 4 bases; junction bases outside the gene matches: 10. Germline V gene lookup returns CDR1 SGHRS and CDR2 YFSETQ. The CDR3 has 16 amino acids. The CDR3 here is CASSSRPGLVADTQYF. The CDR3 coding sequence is TGCGCCAGCAGCTCGCGCCCGGGACTAGTTGCAGATACGCAGTATTTT.

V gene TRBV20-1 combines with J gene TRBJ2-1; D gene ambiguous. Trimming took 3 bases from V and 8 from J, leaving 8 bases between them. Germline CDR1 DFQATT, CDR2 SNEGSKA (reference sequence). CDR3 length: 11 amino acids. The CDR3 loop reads CSASREDEQFF. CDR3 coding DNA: TGCAGTGCTAGTCGAGAGGATGAGCAGTTCTTC.

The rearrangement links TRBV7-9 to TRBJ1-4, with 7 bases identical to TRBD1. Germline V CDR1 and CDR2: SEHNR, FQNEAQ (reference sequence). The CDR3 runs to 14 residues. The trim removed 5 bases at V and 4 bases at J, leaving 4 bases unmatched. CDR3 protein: CASSDRQGNEKLFF. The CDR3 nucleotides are TGTGCCAGCAGCGATCGACAGGGTAATGAAAAACTGTTTTTT.

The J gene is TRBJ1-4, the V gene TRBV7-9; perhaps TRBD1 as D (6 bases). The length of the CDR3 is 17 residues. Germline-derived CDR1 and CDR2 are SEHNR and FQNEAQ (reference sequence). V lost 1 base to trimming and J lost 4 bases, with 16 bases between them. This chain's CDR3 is CASSLGRGGQLNEKLFF. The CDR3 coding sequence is TGTGCCAGCAGCTTAGGCCGGGGCGGACAGCTTAATGAAAAACTGTTTTTT.

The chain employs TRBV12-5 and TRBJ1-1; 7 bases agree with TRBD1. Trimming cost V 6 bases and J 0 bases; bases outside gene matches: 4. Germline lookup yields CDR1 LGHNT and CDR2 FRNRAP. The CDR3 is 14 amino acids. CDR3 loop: CASGLGQLNTEAFF. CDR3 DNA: TGTGCTAGTGGCCTGGGACAGCTGAACACTGAAGCTTTCTTT.

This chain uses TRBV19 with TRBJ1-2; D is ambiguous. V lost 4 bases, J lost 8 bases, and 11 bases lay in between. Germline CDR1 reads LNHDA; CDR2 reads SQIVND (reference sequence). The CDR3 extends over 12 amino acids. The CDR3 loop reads CASSTRVEGYTF. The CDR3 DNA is TGTGCCAGTAGTACGCGGGTTGAAGGCTACACCTTC.

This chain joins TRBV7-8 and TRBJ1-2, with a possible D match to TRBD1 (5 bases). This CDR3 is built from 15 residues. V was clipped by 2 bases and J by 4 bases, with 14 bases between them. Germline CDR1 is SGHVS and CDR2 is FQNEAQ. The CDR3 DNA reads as TGTGCCAGCAGCTTACGAACAGGACTATCCTATGGCTACACCTTC. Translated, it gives CASSLRTGLSYGYTF.

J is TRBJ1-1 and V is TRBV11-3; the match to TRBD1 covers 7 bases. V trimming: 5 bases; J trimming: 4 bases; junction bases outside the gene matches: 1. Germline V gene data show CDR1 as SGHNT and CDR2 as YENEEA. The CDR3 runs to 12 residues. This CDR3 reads CASSPGGTEAFF. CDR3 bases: TGTGCCAGCAGCCCAGGGGGCACTGAAGCTTTCTTT. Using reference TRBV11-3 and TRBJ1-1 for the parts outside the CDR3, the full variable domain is EAGVVQSPRYKIIEKKQPVAFWCNPISGHNTLYWYLQNLGQGPELLIRYENEEAVDDSQLPKDRFSAERLKGVDSTLKIQPAELGDSAVYLCASSPGGTEAFFGQGTRLTVV.

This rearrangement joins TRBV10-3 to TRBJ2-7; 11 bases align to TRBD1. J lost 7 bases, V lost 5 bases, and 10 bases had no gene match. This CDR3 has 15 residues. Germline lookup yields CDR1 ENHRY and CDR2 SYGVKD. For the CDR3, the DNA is TGTGCCATCAGTTTATCGGACAGGGGGCGTGAGGAGCAGTACTTC. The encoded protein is CAISLSDRGREEQYF.

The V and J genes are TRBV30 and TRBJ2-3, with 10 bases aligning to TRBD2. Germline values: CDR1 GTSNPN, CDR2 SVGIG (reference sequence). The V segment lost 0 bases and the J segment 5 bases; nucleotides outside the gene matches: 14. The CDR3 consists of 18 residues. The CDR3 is CAWSVLKASGSSRDTQYF. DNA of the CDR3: TGTGCCTGGAGTGTACTTAAGGCTAGCGGGAGTAGCCGAGATACGCAGTATTTT. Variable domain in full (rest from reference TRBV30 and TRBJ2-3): SQTIHQWPATLVQPVGSPLSLECTVEGTSNPNLYWYRQAAGRGLQLLFYSVGIGQISSEVPQNLSASRPQDRQFILSSKKLLLSDSGFYLCAWSVLKASGSSRDTQYFGPGTRLTVL.

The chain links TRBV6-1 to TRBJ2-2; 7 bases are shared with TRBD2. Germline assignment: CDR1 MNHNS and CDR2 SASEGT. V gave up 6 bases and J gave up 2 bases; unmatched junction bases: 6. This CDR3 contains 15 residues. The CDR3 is CASRLRGINTGELFF. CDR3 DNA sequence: TGTGCCAGCAGGCTGCGGGGGATTAACACCGGGGAGCTGTTTTTT.

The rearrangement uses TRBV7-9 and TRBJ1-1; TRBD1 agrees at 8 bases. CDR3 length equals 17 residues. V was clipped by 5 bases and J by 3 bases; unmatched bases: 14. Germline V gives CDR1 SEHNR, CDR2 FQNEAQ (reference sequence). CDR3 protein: CASSPKGQVELYTEAFF. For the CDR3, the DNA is TGTGCCAGCAGCCCTAAGGGACAGGTTGAGTTATACACTGAAGCTTTCTTT.

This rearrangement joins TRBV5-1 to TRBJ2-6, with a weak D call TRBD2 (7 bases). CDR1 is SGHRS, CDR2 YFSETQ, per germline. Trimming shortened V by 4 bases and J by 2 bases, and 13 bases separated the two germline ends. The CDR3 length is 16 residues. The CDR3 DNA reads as TGCGCCAGCAGCCGAGAGGGGGGGGCTGGGGCCAACGTCCTGACTTTC. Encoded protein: CASSREGGAGANVLTF.

In nucleotides, the CDR3 is TGTGCCAGCACGGGAGACAGGGGTTTATCCTCCTACGAGCAGTACTTC. It is translated as CASTGDRGLSSYEQYF. The chain is built from TRBV7-9 and TRBJ2-7; TRBD1 aligns across 8 bases. The J segment lost 0 bases and the V segment lost 7 bases, leaving 11 bases of the junction unmatched. This CDR3 spans 16 amino acids. Germline CDR1 reads SEHNR; CDR2 reads FQNEAQ (reference sequence).

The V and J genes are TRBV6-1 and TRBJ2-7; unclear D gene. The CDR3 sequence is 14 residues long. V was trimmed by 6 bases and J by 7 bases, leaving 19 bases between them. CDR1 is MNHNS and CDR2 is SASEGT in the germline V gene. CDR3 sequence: CASRPTSASPEQYF. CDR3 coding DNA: TGTGCCAGCAGGCCGACAAGTGCCTCCCCAGAGCAGTACTTC.

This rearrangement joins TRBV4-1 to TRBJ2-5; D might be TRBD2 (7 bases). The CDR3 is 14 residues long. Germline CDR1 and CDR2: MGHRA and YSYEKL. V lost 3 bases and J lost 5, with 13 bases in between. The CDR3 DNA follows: TGCGCCAGCAGCCAGAGGGGGGGGCGGGAGACCCAGTACTTC. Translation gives CASSQRGGRETQYF.

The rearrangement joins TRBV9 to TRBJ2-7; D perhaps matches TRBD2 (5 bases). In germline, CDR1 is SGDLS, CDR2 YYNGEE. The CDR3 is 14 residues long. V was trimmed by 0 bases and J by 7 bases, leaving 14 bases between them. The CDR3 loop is CASSVVSSSGEQYF. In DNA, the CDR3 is TGTGCCAGCAGCGTAGTCTCTAGCTCGGGGGAGCAGTACTTC.

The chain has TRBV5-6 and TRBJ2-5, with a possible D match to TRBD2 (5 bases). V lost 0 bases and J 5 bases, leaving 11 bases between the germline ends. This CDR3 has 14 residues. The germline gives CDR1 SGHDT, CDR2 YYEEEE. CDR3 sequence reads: CASSLDGSVETQYF. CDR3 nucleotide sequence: TGTGCCAGCAGCTTGGATGGTAGCGTGGAGACCCAGTACTTC.

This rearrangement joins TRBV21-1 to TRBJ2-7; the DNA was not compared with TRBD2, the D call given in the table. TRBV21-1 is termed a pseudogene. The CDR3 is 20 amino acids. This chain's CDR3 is CASSKGCPGSGGHVFYEQYF. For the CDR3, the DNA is TGTGCCAGCAGCAAAGGTTGCCCGGGGTCCGGAGGCCACGTGTTCTACGAGCAGTACTTC.

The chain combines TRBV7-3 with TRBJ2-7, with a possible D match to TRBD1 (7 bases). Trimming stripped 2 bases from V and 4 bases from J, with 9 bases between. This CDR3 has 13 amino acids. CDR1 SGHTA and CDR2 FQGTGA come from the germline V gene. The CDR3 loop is CASSLQGGYEQYF. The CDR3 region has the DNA TGTGCCAGCAGCTTACAGGGGGGATACGAGCAGTACTTC.

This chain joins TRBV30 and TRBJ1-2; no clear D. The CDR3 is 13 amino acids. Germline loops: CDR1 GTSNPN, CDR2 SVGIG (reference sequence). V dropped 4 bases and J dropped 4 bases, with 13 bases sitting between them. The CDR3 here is CAWNSLRVYGYTF. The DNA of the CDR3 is TGTGCCTGGAATTCGCTCCGGGTCTATGGCTACACCTTC.

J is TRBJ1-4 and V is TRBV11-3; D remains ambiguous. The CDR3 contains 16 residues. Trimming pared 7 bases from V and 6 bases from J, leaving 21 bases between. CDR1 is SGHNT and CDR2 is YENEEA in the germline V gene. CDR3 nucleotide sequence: TGTGCCAGCAACCGAGTGGGCAGCCCCCCAGATGAAAAACTGTTTTTT. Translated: CASNRVGSPPDEKLFF. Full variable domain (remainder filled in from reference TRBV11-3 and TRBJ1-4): EAGVVQSPRYKIIEKKQPVAFWCNPISGHNTLYWYLQNLGQGPELLIRYENEEAVDDSQLPKDRFSAERLKGVDSTLKIQPAELGDSAVYLCASNRVGSPPDEKLFFGSGTQLSVL.

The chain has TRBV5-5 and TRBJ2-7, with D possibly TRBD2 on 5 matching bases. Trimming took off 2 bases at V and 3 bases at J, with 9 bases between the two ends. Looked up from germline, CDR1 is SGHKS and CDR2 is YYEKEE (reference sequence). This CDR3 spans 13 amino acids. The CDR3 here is CASSLSGGYEQYF. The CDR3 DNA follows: TGTGCCAGCAGCTTATCAGGAGGCTACGAGCAGTACTTC.